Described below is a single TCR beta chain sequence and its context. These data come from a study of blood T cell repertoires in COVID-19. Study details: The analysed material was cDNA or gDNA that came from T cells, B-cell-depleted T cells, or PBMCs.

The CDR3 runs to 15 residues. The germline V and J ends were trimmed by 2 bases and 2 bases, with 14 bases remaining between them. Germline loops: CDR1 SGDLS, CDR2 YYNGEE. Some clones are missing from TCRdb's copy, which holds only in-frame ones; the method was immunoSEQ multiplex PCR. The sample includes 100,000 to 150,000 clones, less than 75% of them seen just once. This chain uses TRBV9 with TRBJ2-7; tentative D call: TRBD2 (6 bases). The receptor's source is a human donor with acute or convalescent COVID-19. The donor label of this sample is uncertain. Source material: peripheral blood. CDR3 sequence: CASSVSPGGAYEQYF. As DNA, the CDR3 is TGTGCCAGCAGCGTCTCACCCGGGGGAGCCTACGAGCAGTACTTC.